Below are 21 T cell receptor beta chains sequenced from a single sample in a study of T cell responses to AZD1222 COVID-19 vaccine (dated by TCRdb to the early 2020s). The time point tag for this specimen amounts to: baseline before first vaccination. The treatment or condition label of this sample denotes: meningococcal conjugate vaccine given as trial control. Libraries were made using the immunoSEQ multiplex PCR assay. As stored in TCRdb, this immuneACCESS dataset retains in-frame rearrangements with V and J assigned. A fraction of the clones does not appear; measured against another copy, unresolved V genes explain less than half of the discrepancy, and the remainder lacks a known reason. Here the sample has some 150,000 clones; 92% occur a single time. The ten largest clones represent roughly 4.3% of the sample. The source was peripheral blood, collected on day 0 of MenACWY control vaccination. These receptors came from an adult in good health.

This clone was counted a few times. The V call is TRBV12-5, the J call TRBJ2-3, with 7 bases that match TRBD2. The germline V gene has CDR1 LGHNT and CDR2 FRNRAP. The CDR3 loop spans 13 amino acids. The V and J ends lost 5 bases and 3 bases, in that order; junction bases with no gene match: 2. This CDR3 is CASGPGGTDTQYF. The CDR3 DNA reads TGTGCTAGTGGTCCGGGGGGAACAGATACGCAGTATTTT.

The V and J genes are TRBV14 and TRBJ2-5; possible D gene TRBD2, 5 bases. In germline, CDR1 is SGHDN, CDR2 FVKESK. Trimming cost V 1 base and J 5 bases, with 11 bases left between them. The CDR3 totals 14 residues. The CDR3 nucleotides read TGTGCCAGCAGCCAAGCAGGCGGGCTGGAGACCCAGTACTTC. Its protein product is CASSQAGGLETQYF. The variable domain in full, completed from reference TRBV14 and TRBJ2-5, reads EAGVTQFPSHSVIEKGQTVTLRCDPISGHDNLYWYRRVMGKEIKFLLHFVKESKQDESGMPNNRFLAERTGGTYSTLKVQPAELEDSGVYFCASSQAGGLETQYFGPGTRLLVL.

The chain couples TRBV15 to TRBJ2-7; possibly TRBD1 for D (5 bases). The V and J ends lost 8 bases and 0 bases respectively, with 11 bases between them. The CDR3 totals 13 residues. Germline loops: CDR1 LNHNV, CDR2 YYDKDF (reference sequence). The DNA of the CDR3 is TGTGCCACCTTGGGGCCCCTCTCCTACGAGCAGTACTTC. Its translation is CATLGPLSYEQYF.

V and J are TRBV19 and TRBJ1-1, with 7 bases fitting TRBD1. J was trimmed by 6 bases and V by 7 bases; bases with no gene match: 17. The CDR3 is 16 amino acids. Per germline, CDR1 LNHDA and CDR2 SQIVND (reference sequence). For the CDR3, the DNA is TGTGCCAGTATGATTTCAGGGGGAATAAGAGGAGCTGAAGCTTTCTTT. Translated: CASMISGGIRGAEAFF.

This rearrangement joins TRBV24-1 to TRBJ2-1; no firm D call. The CDR3 totals 14 residues. From germline, CDR1 is KGHDR and CDR2 SFDVKD. V dropped 12 bases and J dropped 5 bases, with 19 bases sitting between them. The CDR3 coding sequence is TGTGCCTCCGGTTCACCGTCTCCTAACAATGAGCAGTTCTTC. It codes for CASGSPSPNNEQFF.

This chain uses TRBV5-1 with TRBJ1-2; 7 bases line up with TRBD1. Trimming at V came to 4 bases and at J to 1 base, leaving 7 bases not matched to a gene. Germline CDR1 SGHRS, CDR2 YFSETQ. The CDR3 runs to 15 residues. CDR3 DNA sequence: TGCGCCAGCAGCCCTCGACAGGGAATTAACTATGGCTACACCTTC. Amino acid sequence: CASSPRQGINYGYTF. Drawing the rest from reference TRBV5-1 and TRBJ1-2, the complete variable domain is KAGVTQTPRYLIKTRGQQVTLSCSPISGHRSVSWYQQTPGQGLQFLFEYFSETQRNKGNFPGRFSGRQFSNSRSEMNVSTLELGDSALYLCASSPRQGINYGYTFGSGTRLTVV.

The chain joins TRBV20-1 to TRBJ2-5; TRBD2 matches at 10 bases. The CDR3 has 15 amino acids. V trimming: 3 bases; J trimming: 5 bases; junction bases outside the gene matches: 9. From germline, CDR1 is DFQATT and CDR2 SNEGSKA (reference sequence). CDR3 in DNA: TGCAGTGCTAGTCTCCCTAGCGGGAGAGGTGAGACCCAGTACTTC. The encoded protein is CSASLPSGRGETQYF.

The chain couples TRBV11-3 to TRBJ2-1, with TRBD2 matching over 8 bases. Germline V lookup: CDR1 SGHNT, CDR2 YENEEA. With V trimmed by 5 bases and J by 3 bases, 6 bases remained unmatched. This CDR3 region has 15 residues. As DNA, the CDR3 is TGTGCCAGCAGCCCTCCCGGGACTAGCTACAATGAGCAGTTCTTC. It codes for CASSPPGTSYNEQFF.

The chain links TRBV6-5 to TRBJ1-6, with D perhaps matching TRBD1 (6 bases). V lost 6 bases to trimming and J lost 7 bases, with 16 bases between them. Per germline, CDR1 MNHEY and CDR2 SVGAGI. The CDR3 has 15 amino acids. CDR3 in DNA: TGTGCCAGCAGCTCCGCCTCGACAGGCAATTCACCCCTCCACTTT. It yields the protein CASSSASTGNSPLHF.

V usage is TRBV19 and J usage is TRBJ1-1, with D tentatively TRBD1 (5 bases). Germline CDR1 is LNHDA and CDR2 is SQIVND (reference sequence). The CDR3 contains 13 residues. V dropped 7 bases and J dropped 1 base, with 10 bases sitting between them. The CDR3 coding sequence is TGTGCCAGTAAGGAAGGGGAGAACACTGAAGCTTTCTTT. Translating it yields CASKEGENTEAFF. Complete variable domain (other parts from reference TRBV19 and TRBJ1-1): DGGITQSPKYLFRKEGQNVTLSCEQNLNHDAMYWYRQDPGQGLRLIYYSQIVNDFQKGDIAEGYSVSREKKESFPLTVTSAQKNPTAFYLCASKEGENTEAFFGQGTRLTVV.

The genes are TRBV7-2 and TRBJ1-5, with a weak D call TRBD1 (5 bases). The V gene's germline CDR1 is SGHTA and CDR2 FQGNSA. Trimming cost V 2 bases and J 7 bases, with 9 bases left between them. The length of the CDR3 is 13 residues. DNA for the CDR3: TGTGCCAGCAGCTTAACCAGGGAACAGCCCCAGCATTTT. This sequence encodes CASSLTREQPQHF.

This clone was picked up one time. The rearrangement links TRBV14 to TRBJ2-3, with 10 bases matching TRBD1. The CDR3 has 16 residues. The V segment lost 2 bases and the J segment 2 bases; nucleotides outside the gene matches: 4. Germline V gene data show CDR1 as SGHDN and CDR2 as FVKESK. CDR3 in amino acids: CASSQPGQGDTDTQYF. In nucleotides, the CDR3 is TGTGCCAGCAGCCAACCCGGACAGGGGGACACAGATACGCAGTATTTT.

The V call is TRBV6-2 or TRBV6-3, the J call TRBJ1-5; no firm D call. Germline CDR1 and CDR2: MNHEY and SVGEGT. This CDR3 region has 11 residues. V was pared by 6 bases and J by 16 bases, with 16 bases between. CDR3 residues: CASSAARQIHF. CDR3 in DNA: TGTGCCAGCAGCGCGGCGCGGCAAATACATTTT.

The genes are TRBV6-5 and TRBJ2-7; perhaps TRBD1 as D (7 bases). The CDR3 extends over 14 amino acids. Trimming cost V 6 bases and J 1 base, with 13 bases left between them. Looked up from germline, CDR1 is MNHEY and CDR2 is SVGAGI. The CDR3 spells CASSRTGGSYEQYF. The CDR3 DNA is TGTGCCAGCAGCCGGACAGGAGGGTCCTACGAGCAGTACTTC.

The J gene is TRBJ2-7, the V gene TRBV18; D gene ambiguous. The germline V and J ends were trimmed by 2 bases and 4 bases, with 9 bases remaining between them. The CDR3 runs 13 residues. Germline assignment: CDR1 KGHSH and CDR2 LQKENI. The DNA of the CDR3 is TGTGCCAGCTCACCAGGCAGCCTTTACGAGCAGTACTTC. It is translated as CASSPGSLYEQYF.

The genes are TRBV14 and TRBJ1-1; D gene uncertain. The CDR3 length is 14 residues. Trimming took 1 base from V and 4 from J, leaving 10 bases between them. CDR1 and CDR2 from the germline V gene are SGHDN and FVKESK. CDR3 protein: CASSQVVTFTEAFF. The CDR3 coding sequence is TGTGCCAGCAGCCAAGTCGTTACGTTCACTGAAGCTTTCTTT.

The chain combines TRBV5-4 with TRBJ2-2; 8 bases align to TRBD2. This CDR3 has 14 residues. J gave up 5 bases and V 0 bases, and 0 bases lay outside the gene matches. The germline V gene has CDR1 SGHNT and CDR2 YYREEE (reference sequence). The CDR3 coding sequence is TGTGCCAGCAGCTTGGCGGGAGGGACCGGGGAGCTGTTTTTT. Translation: CASSLAGGTGELFF.

V usage is TRBV7-2 and J usage is TRBJ2-7; tentatively, D is TRBD1 or TRBD2 (6 bases each). V shed 3 bases and J shed 4 bases, with 10 bases lying between them. The CDR3 length is 13 residues. Germline-derived CDR1 and CDR2 are SGHTA and FQGNSA. The CDR3 DNA sequence: TGTGCCAGCAGCTTCGGAGGGGGGTACGAGCAGTACTTC. Protein product: CASSFGGGYEQYF. Based on the CDR3 plus reference TRBV7-2 and TRBJ2-7, the full variable domain is GAGVSQSPSNKVTEKGKDVELRCDPISGHTALYWYRQSLGQGLEFLIYFQGNSAPDKSGLPSDRFSAERTGGSVSTLTIQRTQQEDSAVYLCASSFGGGYEQYFGPGTRLTVT.

Points on this clone: One end of the junction is discordant with germline, which a read error may explain. This chain links TRBV15 with TRBJ2-1; a possible D gene is TRBD2 (6 bases). The germline gives CDR1 LNHNV, CDR2 YYDKDF (reference sequence). CDR3 length: 14 residues. CDR3 DNA sequence: TGTGCCACCAGCAGAGATCCGTGGGGGGAATTGAAGCTCTTC. Residues: CATSRDPWGELKLF.

CDR3 sequence (DNA): TGTGCCAGCAGCTTTTTCGATGGCGGGAGGCACGAGCAGTACTTC. Translated: CASSFFDGGRHEQYF. The chain couples TRBV5-6 to TRBJ2-7, with 8 nucleotides matching TRBD2. CDR3 length: 15 residues. Trimming at V came to 2 bases and at J to 5 bases, leaving 9 bases not matched to a gene. CDR1 SGHDT and CDR2 YYEEEE come from the germline V gene. Full variable domain (missing parts from reference TRBV5-6 and TRBJ2-7): DAGVTQSPTHLIKTRGQQVTLRCSPKSGHDTVSWYQQALGQGPQFIFQYYEEEERQRGNFPDRFSGHQFPNYSSELNVNALLLGDSALYLCASSFFDGGRHEQYFGPGTRLTVT.

V usage is TRBV27 and J usage is TRBJ1-1; D gene uncertain. Trimming stripped 0 bases from V and 7 bases from J, with 12 bases between. The germline CDR1 and CDR2 sequences are MNHEY and SMNVEV (reference sequence). The CDR3 has 14 amino acids. For the CDR3, the DNA is TGTGCCAGCAGTTTATCCGGTCGCGGAGTTGAAGCTTTCTTT. Translation: CASSLSGRGVEAFF.